These T cell receptor beta chains were read from a single sample in a study of blood T cell repertoires in COVID-19. Clones were read by immunoSEQ multiplex PCR, and TCRdb kept only the in-frame ones, dropping some. Among hundreds of thousands of clones, around nine tenths were seen once, and the ten largest hold roughly 1.4%. Sequenced: PBMCs or T cells enriched from blood (not recorded which). The receptors were sampled from a woman aged 18-29 years who had been exposed to COVID-19. CDR3s include the opening cysteine and the closing phenylalanine or tryptophan. D genes are given only for firm matches. Clone size is shown for a subset of rows, as once, few, many or a class of expanded clone.

clone_size d_call j_call v_call cdr3_nt cdr3_aa
. . TRBJ1-1 TRBV7-8 TGTGCCAGCAGCTTAGCACAAGTTATGATGAACACTGAAGCTTTCTTT CASSLAQVMMNTEAFF
. TRBD2 TRBJ2-7 TRBV30 TGTGCCTGGAGGGGAGCGGGGGGGCTCTACGAGCAGTACTTC CAWRGAGGLYEQYF
many TRBD2 TRBJ2-7 TRBV5-5 TGTGCCAGCAGCTTACTGACTAGCGGGGGCGGCGAGCAGTACTTC CASSLLTSGGGEQYF
. TRBD1 TRBJ2-3 TRBV3-1/TRBV3-2 TGTGCCAGCAGCCATACAGGGGAAACAGATACGCAGTATTTT CASSHTGETDTQYF
. . TRBJ1-1 TRBV6-2/TRBV6-3 TGTGCCAGCAGTCTTACCCCCCGGGGGGTTCTCACTGAAGCTTTCTTT CASSLTPRGVLTEAFF
. . TRBJ2-3 TRBV5-1 TGCGCCAGCAGGTGGAAGGACTTTTACTCTTCCACAGATACGCAGTATTTT CASRWKDFYSSTDTQYF
. . TRBJ1-2 TRBV19 TGTGCCAGTAGTATGAGCGGCGGAACTAACTATGGCTACACCTTC CASSMSGGTNYGYTF
. . TRBJ2-3 TRBV19 TGTGCCAGTAGTATAAAGGGTCGGGGTGCAGATACGCAGTATTTT CASSIKGRGADTQYF
. . TRBJ1-2 TRBV5-6 TGTGCCAGCAGCTTCCCGACCGGGGGGGGAAAGGGAAACTATGGCTACACCTTC CASSFPTGGGKGNYGYTF
. TRBD2 TRBJ2-7 TRBV27 TGTGCCAGCACCTTTAGCGGGCTATCCTCCTACGAGCAGTACTTC CASTFSGLSSYEQYF
. . TRBJ1-1 TRBV7-9 TGTGCCAGTAATGACGGGGGGAGGACTGAAGCTTTCTTT CASNDGGRTEAFF
. TRBD1 TRBJ1-2 TRBV4-3 TGCGCCAGCAGCCCTGGGACAGGGGGAAACTATGGCTACACCTTC CASSPGTGGNYGYTF
. . TRBJ2-2 TRBV28 TGTGCCAGCAGTTTATGGGGGGCTTGGAACACCGGGGAGCTGTTTTTT CASSLWGAWNTGELFF
. . TRBJ1-6 TRBV14 TGTGCCAGCAGCCAAGTAGAAGGGAGCTCACCCCTCCACTTT CASSQVEGSSPLHF
. . TRBJ2-6 TRBV3-1/TRBV3-2 TGTGCCAGCAGCCTCGGCGGTTCTGGGGCCAACGTCCTGACTTTC CASSLGGSGANVLTF
. TRBD1 TRBJ1-6 TRBV27 TGTGCCAGCAGTTTAGCACAGGGGCAATCACCCCTCCACTTT CASSLAQGQSPLHF
few . TRBJ2-5 TRBV29-1 TGCAGCGTTGGGACAGAGACGACCCAGTACTTC CSVGTETTQYF
. . TRBJ2-7 TRBV6-1 TGTGCCAGCAGTGAACAGGGATCGGGCGAGCAGTACTTC CASSEQGSGEQYF
. . TRBJ1-1 TRBV5-1 TGCGCCAGCAGCTTGGACACCAAGAACACTGAAGCTTTCTTT CASSLDTKNTEAFF
. TRBD2 TRBJ2-1 TRBV5-1 TGCGCCAGCAGCTTGCGAGGCGGGAGTACGTCCAATGAGCAGTTCTTC CASSLRGGSTSNEQFF
. TRBD1 TRBJ2-2 TRBV29-1 TGCAGCTCCGGGACAGGGAACACCGGGGAGCTGTTTTTT CSSGTGNTGELFF
. . TRBJ2-1 TRBV4-3 TGCGCCAGCAGCCAAGGTAAACAGGCCAATGAGCAGTTCTTC CASSQGKQANEQFF
. TRBD2 TRBJ2-1 TRBV18 TGTGCCAGCTCACGGAGACGGGCTCGACTAGCGGGAGCCAATGAGCAGTTCTTC CASSRRRARLAGANEQFF
. . TRBJ2-6 TRBV6-5 TGTGCCAGCAGTTACCGGGTATCTGGGGCCAACGTCCTGACTTTC CASSYRVSGANVLTF
once . TRBJ2-3 TRBV5-1 TGCGCCAGCAGACGGGACAACACAGATACGCAGTATTTT CASRRDNTDTQYF
. . TRBJ2-2 TRBV14 TGTGCCAGCAGCCAAGATCCTGTGGGAGCGGTCACCGGGGAGCTGTTTTTT CASSQDPVGAVTGELFF
. TRBD1 TRBJ1-6 TRBV7-8 TGTGCCAGCAGCGTCCCAGGGACAGGTGATAATTCACCCCTCCACTTT CASSVPGTGDNSPLHF
. . TRBJ1-4 TRBV3-1/TRBV3-2 TGTGCCAGCAGCCCTTTGGAGGGAAAAGGAAAACTGTTTTTT CASSPLEGKGKLFF
. . TRBJ2-7 TRBV30 TGTGCCTGGAGCGGGACAGGTAGGGGGGGCGAGCAGTACTTC CAWSGTGRGGEQYF
. . TRBJ1-1 TRBV7-9 TGTGCCAGCAGCGGCAGGGGCCAGTCTGAAGCTTTCTTT CASSGRGQSEAFF
few . TRBJ1-6 TRBV5-4 TGTGCCAGCAGCTTGAACAGGGCCCATTCACCCCTCCACTTT CASSLNRAHSPLHF
. . TRBJ2-7 TRBV27 TGTGCCAGCAGTTTATCGTTGGGGGCGCAGCAGTACTTC CASSLSLGAQQYF
. TRBD1 TRBJ2-2 TRBV29-1 TGCAGCGTTGGACAGGGAGCGAACACCGGGGAGCTGTTTTTT CSVGQGANTGELFF
. TRBD1 TRBJ2-2 TRBV5-1 TGCGCCAGCTTGGGGACAGGTAACACCGGGGAGCTGTTTTTT CASLGTGNTGELFF
. TRBD2 TRBJ2-7 TRBV24-1 TGTGCCACCAGTGAGGGGGGGGGATACGAGCAGTACTTC CATSEGGGYEQYF
. . TRBJ2-7 TRBV27 TGTGCCAGCAGTTTATTAGGGCGGGGGACAACGTCCTCCGAGCAGTACTTC CASSLLGRGTTSSEQYF
. . TRBJ1-4 TRBV11-1 TGTGCCAGCAGACGCGGGACGCAAAATGAAAAACTGTTTTTT CASRRGTQNEKLFF
. . TRBJ2-3 TRBV18 TGTGCCAGCTCACCGCAATTTTCGACAGCAGGTGCAGATACGCAGTATTTT CASSPQFSTAGADTQYF
. TRBD1 TRBJ1-2 TRBV5-1 TGCGCCAGCAGCACGGGACAGGGATATCACTATGGCTACACCTTC CASSTGQGYHYGYTF
once TRBD1 TRBJ2-7 TRBV5-6 TGTGCCAGCAGCTTCGGACAGGAAACCTACGAGCAGTACTTC CASSFGQETYEQYF
. TRBD2 TRBJ2-1 TRBV7-3 TGTGCCAGCAGCTTCTTTAGCGGGGGGGCTTATGAGCAGTTCTTC CASSFFSGGAYEQFF
. TRBD2 TRBJ2-7 TRBV28 TGTGCCAGCAGTCTTTCGGTCGGTCTAGCGGACCCCTACGAGCAGTACTTC CASSLSVGLADPYEQYF
. . TRBJ2-1 TRBV27 TGTGCCAGCAGTTTAAACAGGGCTGGAGGTGAGCAGTTCTTC CASSLNRAGGEQFF
. TRBD1 TRBJ1-2 TRBV29-1 TGCAGCGTCCCCTCCCGACAGGGGCGGGACCGAGGCTACACCTTC CSVPSRQGRDRGYTF
. TRBD1 TRBJ2-5 TRBV10-3 TGTGCCATAAGTACAGGGGCACAAGAGACCCAGTACTTC CAISTGAQETQYF
. TRBD1 TRBJ1-1 TRBV19 TGTGCCAGTAGTATTGGAACCCGGGACAGCGAGAACACTGAAGCTTTCTTT CASSIGTRDSENTEAFF
. . TRBJ1-1 TRBV7-9 TGTGCCAGCAGCTTAAAGGGAGGGGATGAAGCTTTCTTT CASSLKGGDEAFF
. TRBD1 TRBJ2-6 TRBV7-9 TGTGCCAGCAGTCCTTCGACAGGGGCCGGGGCCAACGTCCTGACTTTC CASSPSTGAGANVLTF
once . TRBJ2-7 TRBV20-1 TGCAGTGCTAGTGGGCAGGGTAAGCCCTACGAGCAGTACTTC CSASGQGKPYEQYF